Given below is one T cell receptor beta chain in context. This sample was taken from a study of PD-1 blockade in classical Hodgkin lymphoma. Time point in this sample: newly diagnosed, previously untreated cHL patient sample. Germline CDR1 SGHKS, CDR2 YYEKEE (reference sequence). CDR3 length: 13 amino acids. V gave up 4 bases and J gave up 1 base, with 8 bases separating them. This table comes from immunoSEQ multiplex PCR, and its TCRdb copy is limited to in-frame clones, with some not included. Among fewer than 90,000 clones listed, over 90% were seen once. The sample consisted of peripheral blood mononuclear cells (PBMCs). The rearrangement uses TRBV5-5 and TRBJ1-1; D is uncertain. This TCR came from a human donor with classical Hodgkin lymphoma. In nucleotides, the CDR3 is TGTGCCAGCAGCGTCCGGGGGAACACTGAAGCTTTCTTT. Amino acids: CASSVRGNTEAFF.